This TCR beta chain was captured by sequencing in a study of technical replicates of blood from several donors. Produced via immunoSEQ multiplex PCR; TCRdb's table is partial and in-frame only. The repertoire holds over 55,000 clones, with approximately 83% as singletons. V was clipped by 5 bases and J by 6 bases; unmatched bases: 13. CDR3 length: 17 residues. Germline CDR1 is SGHVS and CDR2 is FQNEAQ. This clone showed up just a few times. The TCR comes from a human donor in good health. Some clones in this sample may be carry-over from other donors' samples. The sequencing input was PBMCs. The chain has TRBV7-8 and TRBJ2-7; 13 bases map to TRBD2. CDR3 DNA sequence: TGTGCCAGCAGCGAGGCCCCCCGGACTAGCGGGGGAGGCGAGCAGTACTTC. It codes for CASSEAPRTSGGGEQYF.